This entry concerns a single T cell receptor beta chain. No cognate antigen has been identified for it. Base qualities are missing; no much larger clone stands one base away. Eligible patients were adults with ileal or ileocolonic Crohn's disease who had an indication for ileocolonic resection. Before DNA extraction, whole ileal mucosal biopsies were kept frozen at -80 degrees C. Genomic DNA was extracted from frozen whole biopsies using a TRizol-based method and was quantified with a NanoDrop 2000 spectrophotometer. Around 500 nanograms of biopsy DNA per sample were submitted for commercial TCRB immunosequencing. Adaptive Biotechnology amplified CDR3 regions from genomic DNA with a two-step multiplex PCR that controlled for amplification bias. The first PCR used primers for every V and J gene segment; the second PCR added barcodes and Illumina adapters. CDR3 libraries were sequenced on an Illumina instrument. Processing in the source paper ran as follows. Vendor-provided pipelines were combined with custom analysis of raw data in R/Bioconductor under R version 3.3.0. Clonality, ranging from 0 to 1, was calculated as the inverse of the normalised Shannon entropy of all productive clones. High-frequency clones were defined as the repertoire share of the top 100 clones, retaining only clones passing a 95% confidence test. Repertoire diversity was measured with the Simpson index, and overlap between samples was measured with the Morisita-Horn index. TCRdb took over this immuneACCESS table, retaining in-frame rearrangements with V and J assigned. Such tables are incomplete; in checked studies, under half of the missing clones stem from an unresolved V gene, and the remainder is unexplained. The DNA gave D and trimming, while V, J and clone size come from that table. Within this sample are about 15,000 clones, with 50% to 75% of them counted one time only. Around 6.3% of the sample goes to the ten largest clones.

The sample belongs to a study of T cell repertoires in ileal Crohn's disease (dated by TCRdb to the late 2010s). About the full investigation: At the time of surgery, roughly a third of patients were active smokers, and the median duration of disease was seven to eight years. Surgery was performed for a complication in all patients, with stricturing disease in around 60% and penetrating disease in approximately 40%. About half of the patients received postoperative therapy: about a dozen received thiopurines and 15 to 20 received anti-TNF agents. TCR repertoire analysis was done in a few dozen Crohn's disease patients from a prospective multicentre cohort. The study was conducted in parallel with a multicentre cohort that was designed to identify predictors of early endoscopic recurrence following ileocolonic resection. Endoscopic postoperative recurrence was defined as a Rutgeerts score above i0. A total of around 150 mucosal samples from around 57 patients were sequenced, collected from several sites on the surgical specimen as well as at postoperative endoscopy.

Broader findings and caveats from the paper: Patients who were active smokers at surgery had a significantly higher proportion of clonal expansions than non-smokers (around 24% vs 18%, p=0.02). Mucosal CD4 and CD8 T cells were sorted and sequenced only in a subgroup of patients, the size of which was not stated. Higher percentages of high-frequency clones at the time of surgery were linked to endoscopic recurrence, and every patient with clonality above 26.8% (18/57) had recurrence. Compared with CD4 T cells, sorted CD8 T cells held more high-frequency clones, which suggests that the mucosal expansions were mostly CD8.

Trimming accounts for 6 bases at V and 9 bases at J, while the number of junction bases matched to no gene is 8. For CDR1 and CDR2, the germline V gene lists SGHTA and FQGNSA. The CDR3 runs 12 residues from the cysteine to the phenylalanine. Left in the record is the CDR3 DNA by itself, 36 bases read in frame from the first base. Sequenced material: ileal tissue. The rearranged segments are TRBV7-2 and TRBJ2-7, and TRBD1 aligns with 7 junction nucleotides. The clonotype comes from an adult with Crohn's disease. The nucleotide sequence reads TGTGCCAGCAGATCCTATACAGGGGTGCAGTACTTC. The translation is CASRSYTGVQYF. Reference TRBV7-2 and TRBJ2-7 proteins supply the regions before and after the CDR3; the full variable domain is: GAGVSQSPSNKVTEKGKDVELRCDPISGHTALYWYRQSLGQGLEFLIYFQGNSAPDKSGLPSDRFSAERTGGSVSTLTIQRTQQEDSAVYLCASRSYTGVQYFGPGTRLTVT.